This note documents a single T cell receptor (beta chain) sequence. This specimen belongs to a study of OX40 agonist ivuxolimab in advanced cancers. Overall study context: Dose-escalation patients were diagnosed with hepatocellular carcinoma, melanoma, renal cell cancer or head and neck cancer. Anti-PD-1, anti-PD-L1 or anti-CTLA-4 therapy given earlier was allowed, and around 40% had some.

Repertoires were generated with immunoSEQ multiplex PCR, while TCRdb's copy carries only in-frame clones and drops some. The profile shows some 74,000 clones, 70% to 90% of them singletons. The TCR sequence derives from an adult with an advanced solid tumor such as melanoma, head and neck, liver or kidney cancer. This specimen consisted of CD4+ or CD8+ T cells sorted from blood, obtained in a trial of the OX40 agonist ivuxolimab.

This CDR3 reads CASTLGGNYEQYF. Written as DNA, the CDR3 is TGTGCCAGCACTCTAGGGGGAAATTACGAGCAGTACTTC. V and J are TRBV5-4 and TRBJ2-7; D is possibly TRBD1 (6 bases). V gave up 6 bases and J gave up 4 bases, with 14 bases separating them. Germline V CDR1 and CDR2: SGHNT, YYREEE (reference sequence). The CDR3 has 13 amino acids. Drawing the rest from reference TRBV5-4 and TRBJ2-7, the complete variable domain is ETGVTQSPTHLIKTRGQQVTLRCSSQSGHNTVSWYQQALGQGPQFIFQYYREEENGRGNFPPRFSGLQFPNYSSELNVNALELDDSALYLCASTLGGNYEQYFGPGTRLTVT.